These 20 T cell receptor beta chains were sequenced from one sample in a study of shared clonotypes between healthy human individuals. Naive CD8 isolation took CD45RO-negative cells positively selected for CCR7 and excluded terminally differentiated effector memory CD45RA+ cells. Clones were sequenced by immunoSEQ multiplex PCR, and TCRdb holds only the in-frame ones, with some missing. The sample lists approximately 2,200,000 clones; about 93% were seen once. Sequencing was performed on naive CD8+ T cells from PBMCs. The receptors come from a man between 18 and 29 years old in good health. Some clones in this sample may be carry-over from other donors' samples.

The chain recombines TRBV28 with TRBJ2-2; D is unclear. V was clipped by 6 bases and J by 7 bases, with 9 bases between them. The CDR3 covers 12 residues. CDR1 MDHEN and CDR2 SYDVKM come from the germline V gene. CDR3 bases: TGTGCCAGCAGCGGGCGTGACGGGGAGCTGTTTTTT. Translating gives CASSGRDGELFF.

This sequence joins TRBV27 and TRBJ1-2; TRBD1 matches at 9 bases. J lost 0 bases, V lost 6 bases, and 5 bases had no gene match. This CDR3 comprises 15 residues. Germline lookup yields CDR1 MNHEY and CDR2 SMNVEV (reference sequence). The CDR3 DNA reads as TGTGCCAGCAGGGACAGGGGTACAACTAACTATGGCTACACCTTC. As protein: CASRDRGTTNYGYTF.

The genes are TRBV4-1 and TRBJ1-2; no clear D gene. There are 16 residues in the CDR3. Trimming removed 1 base at V and 1 base at J, with 13 bases between. CDR1 and CDR2 from the germline V gene are MGHRA and YSYEKL. Here the CDR3 DNA reads TGCGCCAGCAGCCAAGGCTGGGCGGACCTTAACTATGGCTACACCTTC. Amino acids: CASSQGWADLNYGYTF.

A single count supports this clone. The chain links TRBV27 to TRBJ2-3; D is perhaps TRBD2 (6 bases). The germline gives CDR1 MNHEY, CDR2 SMNVEV (reference sequence). The CDR3 runs 15 residues. The V gene lost 4 bases and the J gene lost 3 bases, with 14 bases spanning the gap. CDR3 loop: CASSSPTTSTDTQYF. CDR3 in DNA: TGTGCCAGCAGTTCCCCTACGACTAGTACAGATACGCAGTATTTT.

This clone was observed a single time. The chain recombines TRBV5-1 with TRBJ1-1, with no clear D. Germline CDR1 is SGHRS and CDR2 is YFSETQ. The V end lost 4 bases, the J end lost 0 bases, and 13 bases lay between the germline ends. The CDR3 sequence is 15 residues long. The CDR3 reads CASSPGLYLNTEAFF. CDR3 nucleotides: TGCGCCAGCAGCCCTGGTCTATATCTGAACACTGAAGCTTTCTTT.

This chain links TRBV7-6 with TRBJ2-7; D uncertain. Trimming pared 2 bases from V and 3 bases from J, leaving 5 bases between. Germline V gene sequence: CDR1 SGHVS, CDR2 FNYEAQ. The CDR3 is made up of 12 amino acids. Written as DNA, the CDR3 is TGTGCCAGCAGCTTAAATGTCTACGAGCAGTACTTC. It translates to CASSLNVYEQYF.

This chain links TRBV28 with TRBJ1-1; D may be TRBD1 (5 bases). Germline-derived CDR1 and CDR2 are MDHEN and SYDVKM. CDR3 size: 18 residues. V dropped 8 bases and J dropped 1 base, with 26 bases sitting between them. CDR3 in amino acids: CASVPPSRETEWNTEAFF. CDR3 DNA sequence: TGTGCCAGCGTTCCCCCAAGCAGGGAGACGGAGTGGAACACTGAAGCTTTCTTT. The full variable domain, with the rest looked up from reference TRBV28 and TRBJ1-1, is DVKVTQSSRYLVKRTGEKVFLECVQDMDHENMFWYRQDPGLGLRLIYFSYDVKMKEKGDIPEGYSVSREKKERFSLILESASTNQTSMYLCASVPPSRETEWNTEAFFGQGTRLTVV.

V is TRBV7-9 and J is TRBJ2-5, with D perhaps given as TRBD1 or TRBD2 (5 bases each). The CDR3 has 14 residues. The germline V and J ends were trimmed by 2 bases and 1 base, with 8 bases remaining between them. Per germline, CDR1 SEHNR and CDR2 FQNEAQ (reference sequence). CDR3 in amino acids: CASSLTGGQETQYF. CDR3 nucleotide sequence: TGTGCCAGCAGCTTAACTGGGGGCCAAGAGACCCAGTACTTC.

The chain links TRBV7-9 to TRBJ2-3; D gene uncertain. Germline CDR1 and CDR2: SEHNR and FQNEAQ (reference sequence). V was shortened by 2 bases and J by 4 bases, with 16 bases between the two germline ends. The CDR3 extends over 16 amino acids. CDR3 nucleotide sequence: TGTGCCAGCAGCTTACCAACACCCCCATCTCCAGATACGCAGTATTTT. It encodes CASSLPTPPSPDTQYF.

This sequence joins TRBV27 and TRBJ2-3, with 9 bases that match TRBD1. The CDR3 contains 15 residues. V was pared by 4 bases and J by 5 bases, with 7 bases of the junction left unmatched. Germline CDR1 is MNHEY and CDR2 is SMNVEV (reference sequence). CDR3 loop: CASSSRTGERDTQYF. As DNA, the CDR3 is TGTGCCAGCAGTTCCCGGACAGGGGAGAGAGATACGCAGTATTTT.

This chain joins TRBV10-1 and TRBJ1-2, with TRBD1 matching 7 bases. CDR1 is WNHNN and CDR2 is SYGVQD in the germline V gene (reference sequence). The V segment lost 2 bases and the J segment 4 bases; nucleotides outside the gene matches: 1. The CDR3 has 13 amino acids. In DNA form, the CDR3 reads TGCGCCAGCAGTGAGACAGGGGCCTATGGCTACACCTTC. Protein product: CASSETGAYGYTF.

The chain has TRBV6-6 and TRBJ2-5; no firm D call. CDR3 length: 15 residues. The V end lost 0 bases, the J end lost 2 bases, and 10 bases lay between the germline ends. Per germline, CDR1 MNHNY and CDR2 SVGAGI (reference sequence). CDR3 protein: CASSYSPLIQETQYF. The CDR3 nucleotides are TGTGCCAGCAGTTACTCACCCTTAATACAAGAGACCCAGTACTTC.

With regard to this clone: The same CDR3 also results from other DNA sequences found in this sample. V is TRBV27 and J is TRBJ2-7; perhaps TRBD2 as D (6 bases). V was shortened by 3 bases and J by 0 bases, with 12 bases between the two germline ends. Per the germline V gene, CDR1 is MNHEY and CDR2 is SMNVEV (reference sequence). The CDR3 covers 15 residues. Here the CDR3 DNA reads TGTGCCAGCAGTTTCGGGCAGGGAGGCTCCTACGAGCAGTACTTC. It translates to CASSFGQGGSYEQYF.

The rearrangement links TRBV7-9 to TRBJ2-3; 8 bases map to TRBD1. The J segment lost 4 bases and the V segment lost 6 bases, leaving 0 bases of the junction unmatched. CDR1 and CDR2 from the germline V gene are SEHNR and FQNEAQ (reference sequence). This CDR3 is 12 amino acids long. This chain's CDR3 is CASRTGADTQYF. Here the CDR3 DNA reads TGTGCCAGCAGGACAGGGGCAGATACGCAGTATTTT. Complete variable domain (other parts from reference TRBV7-9 and TRBJ2-3): DTGVSQNPRHKITKRGQNVTFRCDPISEHNRLYWYRQTLGQGPEFLTYFQNEAQLEKSRLLSDRFSAERPKGSFSTLEIQRTEQGDSAMYLCASRTGADTQYFGPGTRLTVL.

Turning to this clone: Other DNA sequences within the sample encode an identical CDR3. This CDR3 reads CASSLVELFF. For the CDR3, the DNA is TGTGCCAGCAGCCTGGTGGAGCTGTTTTTT. The rearrangement uses TRBV7-9 and TRBJ2-2; D gene uncertain. Germline lookup yields CDR1 SEHNR and CDR2 FQNEAQ (reference sequence). V lost 5 bases and J 10 bases, leaving 5 bases between the germline ends. CDR3 length: 10 residues. The whole variable domain, filled in from reference TRBV7-9 and TRBJ2-2, reads DTGVSQNPRHKITKRGQNVTFRCDPISEHNRLYWYRQTLGQGPEFLTYFQNEAQLEKSRLLSDRFSAERPKGSFSTLEIQRTEQGDSAMYLCASSLVELFFGEGSRLTVL.

The chain uses TRBV6-1 and TRBJ2-3, with no clear D. CDR3 size: 14 residues. V dropped 3 bases and J dropped 0 bases, with 7 bases sitting between them. The germline CDR1 and CDR2 sequences are MNHNS and SASEGT. CDR3 sequence: CASSDRKSTDTQYF. The DNA for the CDR3 is TGTGCCAGCAGTGATCGGAAGAGCACAGATACGCAGTATTTT.

The V gene is TRBV7-3, the J gene TRBJ2-3; maybe TRBD2 (6 bases). Trimming took 4 bases from V and 0 from J, leaving 11 bases between them. Germline V gene lookup returns CDR1 SGHTA and CDR2 FQGTGA. This CDR3 contains 15 residues. In DNA, the CDR3 is TGTGCCAGCAGCTCGGGGGTTACTAGCACAGATACGCAGTATTTT. Protein: CASSSGVTSTDTQYF.

V and J are TRBV9 and TRBJ1-2; D is perhaps TRBD1 (5 bases). Germline V gene data show CDR1 as SGDLS and CDR2 as YYNGEE. The germline V and J ends were trimmed by 0 bases and 4 bases, with 10 bases remaining between them. The length of the CDR3 is 14 residues. The CDR3 here is CASSVGGVFYGYTF. DNA for the CDR3: TGTGCCAGCAGCGTAGGAGGGGTTTTCTATGGCTACACCTTC. The full variable domain, with the rest looked up from reference TRBV9 and TRBJ1-2, is DSGVTQTPKHLITATGQRVTLRCSPRSGDLSVYWYQQSLDQGLQFLIQYYNGEERAKGNILERFSAQQFPDLHSELNLSSLELGDSALYFCASSVGGVFYGYTFGSGTRLTVV.

The CDR3 spells CASSIGYGHPGELFF. The CDR3 DNA reads as TGTGCCAGTAGTATAGGTTACGGTCACCCCGGGGAGCTGTTTTTT. The V gene is TRBV19, the J gene TRBJ2-2; D ambiguous. V shed 1 base and J shed 6 bases, with 12 bases lying between them. There are 15 residues in the CDR3. Germline V CDR1 and CDR2: LNHDA, SQIVND (reference sequence).

The gene calls are TRBV19 and TRBJ1-2, with 8 bases that match TRBD1. Trimming cost V 6 bases and J 7 bases; bases outside gene matches: 7. Germline V gives CDR1 LNHDA, CDR2 SQIVND (reference sequence). This CDR3 region has 13 residues. As DNA, the CDR3 is TGTGCCAGTAGACTGGACAGGGTCGGTGGCTACACCTTC. Protein product: CASRLDRVGGYTF.